This TCR beta chain was sequenced in a study of shared clonotypes between healthy human individuals (dated by TCRdb to 2019 to 2021). Study-level background: The cohort comprised a couple of women and a few men aged 18 to 49 years. For each donor, CD4 naive and CD4 memory were each given three plates, CD8 naive was given two plates, and CD8 memory was given one plate. To estimate repertoire size and how much clonotype sharing occurs between individuals, the study deeply sequenced the blood TCR repertoires of several healthy adults. Libraries were prepared and TCR repertoires were sequenced by different laboratories using diverse techniques, in order to increase sequencing depth and limit assay-specific biases. Each donor's leukapheresis produced roughly between roughly 0.85 and 9.5 billion PBMCs. Here is what the overall study found, with its caveats: Estimated clonotype richness was generally larger for naive than for memory subsets. Across a handful of donors, about 5.2% of naive CD4, more than 3% of naive CD8, roughly 2.2% of memory CD4, and around 0.4% of memory CD8 clonotypes were shared. Rarefaction of sorted-subset datasets indicated incomplete sequencing despite the large sequencing depth. Sampling was restricted to blood, and TCR repertoires in tissues likely differ from the TCR repertoires found in blood. Because the study included only a small number of donors, the genetic and exposure-history diversity represented was limited. Pairwise subsampling indicated that sequencing depth was expected to affect the degree of clonotype sharing among donors. Compared with non-shared clonotypes, the clonotypes found in all four sorted-subset donors had higher generation probabilities.

CDR1 LNHDA and CDR2 SQIVND are derived from the germline V gene (reference sequence). V lost 7 bases and J lost 2 bases; the stretch between them is 11 bases long. The CDR3 covers 13 residues, taking in both the cysteine and the phenylalanine. Just the 39-base CDR3 DNA is kept, in frame starting at base 1. Using the deep immunoSEQ assay, TCR CDR3 regions were amplified from genomic DNA by multiplex PCR. For each cell subset, the extracted genomic DNA was distributed evenly across all wells of several immunoSEQ 96-well plates, and each plate served as one replicate. For sorted subsets, approximately 0.2 ug of genomic DNA, equivalent to around 30,000 T cell genomes, went into each replicate PCR. Purified libraries were quantified with a Qubit 3.0 fluorometer, sized on a Bioanalyzer 2100, and re-quantified with the KAPA Library Quantification kit. A separate single-read 150-cycle Illumina NextSeq 550 flow cell was used to sequence each immunoSEQ 96-well plate. Per the authors' processing: Because the immunoSEQ output included only junctional sequences and no quality scores, the filtering could not be the same as the filtering used for full-length reads. Sequences were annotated with PyIR, a Python wrapper for IgBLAST v1.9, using IMGT germline references to assign V/J genes and CDR3. Reads with weak V/J assignments (E-value above 1e-6), missing CDR3, stop codons, out-of-frame junctions, or ambiguous translated residues were removed. A V3J clonotype was defined by an identical inferred V gene, J gene, and CDR3 amino acid sequence. Percentage overlap between repertoires was calculated by dividing the number of shared unique clonotypes by the size of the smaller repertoire. Richness of each repertoire was evaluated using RTK rarefaction, the Chao1 estimator, and Recon v2.1 estimates of unobserved clonotypes. Generation probabilities for all TCRbeta clonotypes obtained by the gDNA method from a handful of donors were computed using OLGA. Not all clones reach the TCRdb copy of this immuneACCESS table, which keeps in-frame sequences only. Checked studies attribute under half of the gap to unresolved V genes and leave the rest unexplained. V and J calls plus clone size are reproduced from that table; the DNA served to infer D and trimming. In all, the sample holds 780,000 or so clones, and 55% to 80% of those were seen once. The ten biggest clones cover less than 2% of the sample.

Worth noting for this clone: Its antigen target is currently unknown. No qualities accompany the bases; no much larger clone lies one base away.

Donors were healthy HIV-negative adults with no recently reported acute infections or vaccinations. Only Caucasian adults living in Nashville, Tennessee, USA were represented among the donors. CD4+ T cells were enriched by magnetic negative selection, after which naive cells were positively selected on CD45RA and the negative fraction was taken as the memory subset. Blood was collected by leukapheresis, and PBMCs were isolated by Ficoll-Histopaque density gradient centrifugation and then cryopreserved in liquid nitrogen vapor phase. Analytical flow cytometry was used to check the purity and quantity of every magnetically sorted T cell population. Each sorted fraction had its genomic DNA isolated and then quantified by UV absorbance on a Nanodrop 2000c.

The sample taken for sequencing was memory CD4+ T cells sorted from blood. This sample's cell subset or site label indicates: CD45RA-negative fraction. This TCR was recovered from a woman aged 30 to 39 in good health. The chain links TRBV19 with TRBJ1-2; no D gene can be assigned with confidence. The CDR3 has the sequence CASNPGLNYGYTF. At the DNA level, the sequence is TGTGCCAGTAACCCGGGATTGAACTATGGCTACACCTTC.